The next 3 T cell receptor beta chains were all read from a single sample in a study of blood T cell repertoires in COVID-19. Method: immunoSEQ multiplex PCR; TCRdb's copy keeps in-frame clones and lacks some. The sample yields some 430,000 clones, 80% to 95% seen once. Sequenced: PBMCs or T cells enriched from blood (not recorded which). The receptor set was obtained from a man aged 18-30 years who had recovered from COVID-19.

J is TRBJ1-1 and V is TRBV5-1, with 10 positions matching TRBD1. Germline values: CDR1 SGHRS, CDR2 YFSETQ. This CDR3 is built from 15 residues. J lost 4 bases, V lost 2 bases, and 5 bases had no gene match. The CDR3 spells CASSFGQGVFTEAFF. The CDR3 DNA sequence: TGCGCCAGCAGCTTCGGACAGGGGGTATTCACTGAAGCTTTCTTT.

This clone occurred a few times. DNA of the CDR3: TGTGCCAGCCCGCCCCTGAGATACACTGAAGCTTTCTTT. Encoded protein: CASPPLRYTEAFF. V is TRBV6-5 and J is TRBJ1-1; D not certain. CDR1 and CDR2 from the germline V gene are MNHEY and SVGAGI. This CDR3 has 13 residues. V dropped 8 bases and J dropped 3 bases, with 13 bases sitting between them.

CDR3 in amino acids: CASTAWETGEYEQYF. CDR3 DNA sequence: TGTGCCAGCACTGCCTGGGAGACTGGGGAATACGAGCAGTACTTC. The V and J genes are TRBV7-9 and TRBJ2-7; tentative D call: TRBD2 (5 bases). V lost 7 bases, J lost 4 bases, and 20 bases lay in between. CDR1 is SEHNR, CDR2 FQNEAQ, per germline (reference sequence). This CDR3 contains 15 residues.